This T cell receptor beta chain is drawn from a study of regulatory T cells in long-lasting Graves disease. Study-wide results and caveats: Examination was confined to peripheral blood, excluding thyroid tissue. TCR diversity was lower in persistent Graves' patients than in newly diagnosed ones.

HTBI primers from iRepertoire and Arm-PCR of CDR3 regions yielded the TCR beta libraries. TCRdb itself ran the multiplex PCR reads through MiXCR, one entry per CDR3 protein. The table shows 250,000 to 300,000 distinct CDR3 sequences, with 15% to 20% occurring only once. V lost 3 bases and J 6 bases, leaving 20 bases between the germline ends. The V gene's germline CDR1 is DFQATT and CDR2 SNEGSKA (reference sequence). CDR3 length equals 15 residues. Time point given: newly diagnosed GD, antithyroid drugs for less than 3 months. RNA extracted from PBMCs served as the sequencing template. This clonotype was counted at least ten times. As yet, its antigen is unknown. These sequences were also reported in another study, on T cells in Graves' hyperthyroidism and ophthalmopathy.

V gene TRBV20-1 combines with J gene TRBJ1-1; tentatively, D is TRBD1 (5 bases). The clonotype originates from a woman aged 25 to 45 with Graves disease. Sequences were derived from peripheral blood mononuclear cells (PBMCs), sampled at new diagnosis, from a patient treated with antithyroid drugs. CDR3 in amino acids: CSASHHPGGLAEAFF. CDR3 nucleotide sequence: TGCAGTGCTAGCCACCACCCGGGGGGATTGGCTGAAGCTTTCTTT.